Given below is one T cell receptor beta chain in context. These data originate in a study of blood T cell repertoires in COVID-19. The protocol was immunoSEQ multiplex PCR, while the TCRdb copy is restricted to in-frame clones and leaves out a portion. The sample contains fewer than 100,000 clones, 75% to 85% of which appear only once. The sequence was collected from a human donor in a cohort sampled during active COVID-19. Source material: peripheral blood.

The CDR3, as DNA: TGCGCCAGCAGCTTGGAAACTTCCTACAATGAGCAGTTCTTC. Translated, it gives CASSLETSYNEQFF. The chain links TRBV5-1 to TRBJ2-1, with D uncertain. The CDR3 consists of 14 residues. V lost 0 bases, J lost 1 base, and 5 bases lay in between. The germline V gene encodes CDR1 SGHRS and CDR2 YFSETQ. Complete variable domain (other parts from reference TRBV5-1 and TRBJ2-1): KAGVTQTPRYLIKTRGQQVTLSCSPISGHRSVSWYQQTPGQGLQFLFEYFSETQRNKGNFPGRFSGRQFSNSRSEMNVSTLELGDSALYLCASSLETSYNEQFFGPGTRLTVL.